The 30 T cell receptor beta chains below all came from one sample that was sequenced in a study of blood T cell repertoires in COVID-19 (dated by TCRdb to between 2020 and 2021). Library creation used the immunoSEQ multiplex PCR assay. Imported from immuneACCESS, the table was reduced by TCRdb to in-frame sequences with V and J called. These copies leave out some clones; in studies compared against another copy, an unresolved V gene accounts for under half, and the cause of the remainder is not known. Counted in this sample were some 510,000 clones; 85% to 90% of them appeared once. In total, the top ten clones hold less than 2% of the sample. Material: PBMCs or T cells enriched from blood (not recorded which). These receptor sequences come from a woman in her thirties or forties who had recovered from COVID-19.

This clone was seen once. The rearrangement joins TRBV4-3 to TRBJ2-7; 8 nucleotides align to TRBD2. With V trimmed by 0 bases and J by 6 bases, 16 bases remained unmatched. This CDR3 spans 18 amino acids. Germline V gene sequence: CDR1 LGHNA, CDR2 YSLEER. In DNA, the CDR3 is TGCGCCAGCAGCCAAGAGGCCAGCGGGAGTCTTACTTCGGGCGAGCAGTACTTC. Translation: CASSQEASGSLTSGEQYF.

This chain connects TRBV2 to TRBJ1-5; 8 bases line up with TRBD1. The CDR3 is 15 residues long. Germline V lookup: CDR1 SNHLY, CDR2 FYNNEI. J lost 6 bases, V lost 6 bases, and 10 bases had no gene match. CDR3 in amino acids: CASRDTGGIFQPQHF. The DNA of the CDR3 is TGTGCCAGCAGGGACACAGGGGGGATCTTTCAGCCCCAGCATTTT.

The chain uses TRBV29-1 and TRBJ2-1; no reliable D call. There are 14 residues in the CDR3. Trimming took off 4 bases at V and 0 bases at J, with 10 bases between the two ends. Germline CDR1 is SQVTM and CDR2 is ANQGSEA. The CDR3: CSVVFANSYNEQFF. The CDR3 DNA sequence: TGCAGCGTTGTGTTTGCGAACTCCTACAATGAGCAGTTCTTC.

This chain uses TRBV2 with TRBJ1-5; unclear D gene. This CDR3 comprises 11 residues. V lost 3 bases and J 11 bases, leaving 8 bases between the germline ends. Looked up from germline, CDR1 is SNHLY and CDR2 is FYNNEI. CDR3 loop: CASSDLRAQHF. In nucleotides, the CDR3 is TGTGCCAGCAGTGATCTCCGGGCCCAGCATTTT. Together with reference TRBV2 and TRBJ1-5, the CDR3 gives the full variable domain: EPEVTQTPSHQVTQMGQEVILRCVPISNHLYFYWYRQILGQKVEFLVSFYNNEISEKSEIFDDQFSVERPDGSNFTLKIRSTKLEDSAMYFCASSDLRAQHFGDGTRLSIL.

The chain links TRBV7-9 to TRBJ2-5, with 11 bases lining up with TRBD2. This CDR3 spans 16 amino acids. V gave up 5 bases and J gave up 5 bases; unmatched junction bases: 10. In germline, CDR1 is SEHNR, CDR2 FQNEAQ (reference sequence). DNA for the CDR3: TGTGCCAGCAGCACGGGACTAGCGGAGTACGGGGAGACCCAGTACTTC. This translates into CASSTGLAEYGETQYF. The variable domain in full, with the rest retrieved from reference TRBV7-9 and TRBJ2-5, is DTGVSQNPRHKITKRGQNVTFRCDPISEHNRLYWYRQTLGQGPEFLTYFQNEAQLEKSRLLSDRFSAERPKGSFSTLEIQRTEQGDSAMYLCASSTGLAEYGETQYFGPGTRLLVL.

With regard to this clone: Other DNA sequences in this specimen translate into the identical CDR3. The CDR3 coding sequence is TGTGCCAGCAGCCTTAGCGGGAGCTCCTACGAGCAGTACTTC. Translation gives CASSLSGSSYEQYF. The chain couples TRBV3-1 (or the pseudogene TRBV3-2) to TRBJ2-7; TRBD2 matches at 9 bases. V lost 4 bases, J lost 0 bases, and 1 base stayed unmatched. CDR1 LGHDT and CDR2 YNNKEL come from the germline V gene (reference sequence). There are 14 residues in the CDR3.

This chain links TRBV7-2 with TRBJ2-3; 12 bases line up with TRBD2. CDR1 SGHTA and CDR2 FQGNSA come from the germline V gene. The CDR3 spans 19 residues. Germline trimming cut 2 bases from V and 5 bases from J; bases unmatched to any gene: 14. CDR3 in DNA: TGTGCCAGCAGCTTAACTCTAGGGTCCCTAGCGGGAGGGGGAGATACGCAGTATTTT. As protein: CASSLTLGSLAGGGDTQYF.

The chain's CDR3 is CASSSGTSTYEQYF. The CDR3 region has the DNA TGTGCCAGCAGCTCCGGGACTAGCACGTACGAGCAGTACTTC. The genes are TRBV7-9 and TRBJ2-7; 9 bases agree with TRBD2. This CDR3 is built from 14 residues. V dropped 4 bases and J dropped 4; count of bases not matched to a gene: 5. Germline assignment: CDR1 SEHNR and CDR2 FQNEAQ (reference sequence).

The rearrangement links TRBV9 to TRBJ2-7; 7 bases line up with TRBD2. CDR1 and CDR2 from the germline V gene are SGDLS and YYNGEE. The CDR3 is 15 residues long. V was pared by 0 bases and J by 1 base, with 4 bases of the junction left unmatched. CDR3: CASSVGGSRSYEQYF. The DNA for the CDR3 is TGTGCCAGCAGCGTAGGCGGGAGTCGGTCCTACGAGCAGTACTTC.

This clone was detected only once. The V gene is TRBV6-4, the J gene TRBJ2-1; 8 positions match TRBD2. This CDR3 region has 19 residues. The germline V gene has CDR1 MRHNA and CDR2 SNTAGT. V lost 0 bases and J lost 4; bases outside the gene matches: 14. CDR3 region: CASSDSMRAGGSQYNEQFF. CDR3 in DNA: TGTGCCAGCAGTGACTCGATGCGGGCGGGAGGTTCTCAGTACAATGAGCAGTTCTTC.

The V gene is TRBV6-5, the J gene TRBJ1-5, with TRBD1 matching 7 bases. The CDR3 extends over 15 amino acids. Germline lookup yields CDR1 MNHEY and CDR2 SVGAGI. V lost 6 bases to trimming and J lost 0 bases; unmatched junction nucleotides: 5. The CDR3 region is CASRAQGYSNQPQHF. For the CDR3, the DNA is TGTGCCAGCAGAGCACAGGGGTATAGCAATCAGCCCCAGCATTTT.

V and J are TRBV18 and TRBJ2-6, with 8 bases that match TRBD1. Germline V CDR1 and CDR2: KGHSH, LQKENI. V was clipped by 4 bases and J by 2 bases; unmatched bases: 7. CDR3 length: 17 residues. CDR3 in amino acids: CASSLSLQGAGANVLTF. The CDR3 DNA reads TGTGCCAGCTCACTATCTCTACAGGGGGCTGGGGCCAACGTCCTGACTTTC.

The chain combines TRBV10-2 with TRBJ1-5, with D possibly TRBD1 on 5 matching bases. Germline V gene lookup returns CDR1 WSHSY and CDR2 SAAADI. This CDR3 is built from 14 residues. Trimming removed 4 bases at V and 3 bases at J, with 10 bases between. CDR3 protein: CASSVDTFNQPQHF. CDR3 nucleotide sequence: TGCGCCAGCAGTGTGGACACTTTCAATCAGCCCCAGCATTTT.

The rearrangement uses TRBV7-2 and TRBJ2-7, with 9 bases fitting TRBD2. The V segment lost 4 bases and the J segment 2 bases; nucleotides outside the gene matches: 12. CDR1 and CDR2 (germline): SGHTA, FQGNSA. CDR3 length equals 17 residues. CDR3 loop: CASSSRTYIAGAYEQYF. Written as DNA, the CDR3 is TGTGCCAGCAGCTCCCGAACTTATATAGCGGGAGCCTACGAGCAGTACTTC.

The chain uses TRBV5-6 and TRBJ1-2; D remains ambiguous. The V end was cut by 2 bases, the J end by 4 bases, with 15 bases between. CDR1 is SGHDT, CDR2 YYEEEE, per germline. The CDR3 sequence is 15 residues long. The CDR3 spells CASSFWSTRGYGYTF. Written as DNA, the CDR3 is TGTGCCAGCAGCTTTTGGAGTACCCGGGGCTATGGCTACACCTTC.

Remarks on this clone: This sample also contains other DNA sequences that code for the same CDR3. The chain carries TRBV10-3 and TRBJ2-1, with 7 bases fitting TRBD2. Germline V gene sequence: CDR1 ENHRY, CDR2 SYGVKD. This CDR3 is built from 13 residues. Trimming took 4 bases from V and 7 from J; bases not matched to a gene: 4. The CDR3 DNA reads TGTGCCATCAGTGGGCGGGAGTCGAATGAGCAGTTCTTC. It specifies CAISGRESNEQFF.

J is TRBJ2-5 and V is TRBV6-5, with TRBD2 identical over 7 bases. The CDR3 sequence is 15 residues long. V lost 5 bases to trimming and J lost 0 bases; unmatched junction nucleotides: 6. Germline V CDR1 and CDR2: MNHEY, SVGAGI. The CDR3 region is CASSQLAEYQETQYF. In nucleotides, the CDR3 is TGTGCCAGCAGTCAGCTAGCGGAATACCAAGAGACCCAGTACTTC.

The CDR3 coding sequence is TGTGCCAGCAGCTTAAACCGGGACAGGGGACCTGAAGCTTTCTTT. This codes for CASSLNRDRGPEAFF. J is TRBJ1-1 and V is TRBV7-9; 10 bases line up with TRBD1. The CDR3 runs to 15 residues. CDR1 SEHNR and CDR2 FQNEAQ come from the germline V gene (reference sequence). V lost 2 bases to trimming and J lost 6 bases; unmatched junction nucleotides: 6.

The rearrangement links TRBV7-2 to TRBJ2-4; 7 bases are a match to TRBD2. Trimming removed 1 base from V and 2 bases from J; junction bases left unmatched: 5. Germline values: CDR1 SGHTA, CDR2 FQGNSA. There are 16 residues in the CDR3. The CDR3 is CASSLVWGGTKNIQYF. DNA of the CDR3: TGTGCCAGCAGCTTAGTCTGGGGGGGGACCAAAAACATTCAGTACTTC.

The V and J genes are TRBV4-3 and TRBJ1-1; TRBD1 matches 12 bases. J gave up 2 bases and V 5 bases, and 15 bases lay outside the gene matches. There are 19 residues in the CDR3. Germline V gene sequence: CDR1 LGHNA, CDR2 YSLEER. The CDR3 is CASSTQRRGTGGFNTEAFF. In DNA, the CDR3 is TGCGCCAGCAGCACACAAAGACGTGGGACAGGGGGCTTCAACACTGAAGCTTTCTTT.

The CDR3: CSAKGAYGYTF. In nucleotides, the CDR3 is TGCAGTGCCAAGGGGGCCTATGGCTACACCTTC. The chain combines TRBV20-1 with TRBJ1-2; 7 nucleotides align to TRBD1. The CDR3 has 11 residues. V lost 6 bases and J lost 4; bases outside the gene matches: 2. CDR1 and CDR2 (germline): DFQATT, SNEGSKA (reference sequence).

The chain employs TRBV2 and TRBJ2-2; a weak D match, TRBD1 (6 bases). The CDR3 consists of 14 residues. Germline-derived CDR1 and CDR2 are SNHLY and FYNNEI. Deletions cut 7 bases from V and 4 bases from J, with 13 bases between. The CDR3 DNA sequence: TGTGCCAGCACCCGACAGGAGATCACCGGGGAGCTGTTTTTT. Translation gives CASTRQEITGELFF.

This CDR3 reads CASSLVSSGSYNEQFF. The DNA for the CDR3 is TGTGCCAGCAGCTTGGTATCTAGCGGGAGCTACAATGAGCAGTTCTTC. V is TRBV5-5 and J is TRBJ2-1; 10 bases match TRBD2. After removal of 0 bases from V and 3 bases from J, the junction contained 3 bases not matched to a gene. The CDR3 covers 16 residues. Looked up from germline, CDR1 is SGHKS and CDR2 is YYEKEE (reference sequence).

V and J are TRBV5-4 and TRBJ1-2, with no clear D. Germline V gene lookup returns CDR1 SGHNT and CDR2 YYREEE (reference sequence). The CDR3 extends over 15 amino acids. V was shortened by 0 bases and J by 0 bases, with 9 bases between the two germline ends. This CDR3 reads CASSLASLANYGYTF. The CDR3, as DNA: TGTGCCAGCAGCTTGGCGAGCCTAGCTAACTATGGCTACACCTTC.

V gene TRBV4-2 combines with J gene TRBJ2-1; 10 bases are a match to TRBD2. Germline V CDR1 and CDR2: LGHNA, YNFKEQ. With V trimmed by 8 bases and J by 10 bases, 8 bases remained unmatched. This CDR3 has 13 residues. Here the CDR3 reads CASSVSGRGEQFF. The CDR3 DNA reads as TGTGCCAGCTCCGTCAGCGGGAGGGGCGAGCAGTTCTTC.

The CDR3 loop is CASSLTRGYTF. Here the CDR3 DNA reads TGTGCCAGCAGTTTAACACGTGGCTACACCTTC. The rearrangement links TRBV28 to TRBJ1-2; D gene ambiguous. This CDR3 has 11 residues. V lost 2 bases to trimming and J lost 7 bases, with 5 bases between them. CDR1 and CDR2 (germline): MDHEN, SYDVKM.

The CDR3 coding sequence is TGTGCCAGCAGTTCTGCGTGGGGGGAAGTTAATGAAAAACTGTTTTTT. Translation gives CASSSAWGEVNEKLFF. This rearrangement joins TRBV28 to TRBJ1-4, with a possible D match to TRBD1 (5 bases). Trimming cost V 4 bases and J 4 bases, with 16 bases left between them. This CDR3 has 16 amino acids. Germline V CDR1 and CDR2: MDHEN, SYDVKM.

The chain carries TRBV6-5 and TRBJ2-5; TRBD2 might be the D (6 bases). Germline CDR1 reads MNHEY; CDR2 reads SVGAGI. CDR3 length: 14 residues. Trimming shortened V by 0 bases and J by 5 bases, and 10 bases separated the two germline ends. CDR3 sequence (DNA): TGTGCCAGCAGTTACTCACCGGAGGGGGAGACCCAGTACTTC. Translation gives CASSYSPEGETQYF.

This clone was counted only a few times. The genes are TRBV4-1 and TRBJ2-1, with 10 positions matching TRBD1. The CDR3 is 16 amino acids. V was clipped by 2 bases and J by 8 bases; unmatched bases: 9. Looked up from germline, CDR1 is MGHRA and CDR2 is YSYEKL. The CDR3 nucleotides are TGCGCCAGCAGCCAATCACACGGGACAGGGGTTTATGAGCAGTTCTTC. Protein: CASSQSHGTGVYEQFF.

The chain uses TRBV27 and TRBJ1-5; no definite D call. From germline, CDR1 is MNHEY and CDR2 SMNVEV (reference sequence). The CDR3 extends over 15 amino acids. V was clipped by 2 bases and J by 7 bases, with 15 bases between them. Here the CDR3 reads CASSLNGWEKQPQHF. The CDR3 nucleotides are TGTGCCAGCAGTTTAAATGGGTGGGAGAAGCAGCCCCAGCATTTT.